This paragraph covers one TCR beta chain sequence. This CDR3 contains 19 residues. The ends lost 0 bases at V and 0 bases at J; junction bases unmatched: 9. Germline lookup yields CDR1 LNHNV and CDR2 YYDKDF (reference sequence). This specimen belongs to a study of blood T cells in healthy people across ages. Healthy individuals of Caucasian origin from Russia, aged roughly 6 to 100, served as donors. Through a sample-barcoded 5' primer and a J-beta primer mix, a second PCR was run for roughly 6 to 12 cycles. Every molecule of cDNA carried a tag from a template-switch adaptor with 12 random nucleotides. Each CDR3 protein gets one entry after TCRdb re-called the 5' RACE reads with MiXCR. The sample carries about 1.8 million distinct CDR3 sequences, roughly 52% recorded once.

Sequencing was done on a sample of blood. The J gene is TRBJ2-3, the V gene TRBV15; 10 bases align to TRBD1. The TCR was taken from a woman between 35 and 50 years old in good health. CDR3 amino acids: CATSRDGTGEEYSTDTQYF. The DNA for the CDR3 is TGTGCCACCAGCAGAGATGGGACAGGGGAGGAGTATAGCACAGATACGCAGTATTTT.